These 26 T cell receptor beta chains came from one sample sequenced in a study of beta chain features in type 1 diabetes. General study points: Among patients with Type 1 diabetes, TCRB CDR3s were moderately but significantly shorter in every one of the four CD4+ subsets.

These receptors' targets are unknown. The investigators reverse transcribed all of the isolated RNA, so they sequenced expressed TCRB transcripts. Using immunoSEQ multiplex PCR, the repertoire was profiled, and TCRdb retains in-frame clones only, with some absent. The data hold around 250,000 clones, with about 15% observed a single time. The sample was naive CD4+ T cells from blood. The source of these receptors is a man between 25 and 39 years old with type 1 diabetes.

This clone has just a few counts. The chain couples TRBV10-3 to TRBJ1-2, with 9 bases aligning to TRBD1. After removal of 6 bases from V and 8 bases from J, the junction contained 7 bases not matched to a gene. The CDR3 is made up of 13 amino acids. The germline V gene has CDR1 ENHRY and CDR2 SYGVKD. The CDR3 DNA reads TGTGCCATCAGCGGGACAGGGAGGGACGGCTACACCTTC. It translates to CAISGTGRDGYTF.

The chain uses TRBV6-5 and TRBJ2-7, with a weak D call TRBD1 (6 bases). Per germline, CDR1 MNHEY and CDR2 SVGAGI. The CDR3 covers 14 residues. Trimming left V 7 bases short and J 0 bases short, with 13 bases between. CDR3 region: CASTKTGSSYEQYF. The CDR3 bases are TGTGCCAGCACTAAGACAGGTTCCTCCTACGAGCAGTACTTC.

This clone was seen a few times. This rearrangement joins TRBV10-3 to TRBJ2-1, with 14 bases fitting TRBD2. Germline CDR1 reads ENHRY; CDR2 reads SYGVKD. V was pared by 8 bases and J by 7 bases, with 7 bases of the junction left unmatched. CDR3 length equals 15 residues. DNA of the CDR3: TGTGCCATCGGGGTGGGGACTAGCGGGAGTAATGAGCAGTTCTTC. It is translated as CAIGVGTSGSNEQFF.

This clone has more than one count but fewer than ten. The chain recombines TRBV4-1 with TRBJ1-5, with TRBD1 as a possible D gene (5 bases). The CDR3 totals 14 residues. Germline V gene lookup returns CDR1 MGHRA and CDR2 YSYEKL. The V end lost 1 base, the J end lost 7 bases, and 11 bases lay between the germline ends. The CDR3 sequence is CASSQVGVGQPQHF. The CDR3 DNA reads TGCGCCAGCAGCCAAGTAGGGGTAGGCCAGCCCCAGCATTTT.

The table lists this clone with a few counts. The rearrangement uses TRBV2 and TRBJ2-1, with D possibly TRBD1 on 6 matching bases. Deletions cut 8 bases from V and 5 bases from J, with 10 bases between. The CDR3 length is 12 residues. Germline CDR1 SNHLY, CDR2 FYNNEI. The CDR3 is CASARQDNEQFF. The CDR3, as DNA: TGTGCCAGCGCCAGACAGGACAATGAGCAGTTCTTC.

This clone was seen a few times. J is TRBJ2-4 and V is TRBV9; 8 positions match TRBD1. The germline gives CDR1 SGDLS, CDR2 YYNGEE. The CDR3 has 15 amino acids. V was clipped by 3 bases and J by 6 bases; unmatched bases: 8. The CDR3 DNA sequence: TGTGCCAGCAGCGCCCGGACAGGGCAAGGAAACATTCAGTACTTC. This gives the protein CASSARTGQGNIQYF.

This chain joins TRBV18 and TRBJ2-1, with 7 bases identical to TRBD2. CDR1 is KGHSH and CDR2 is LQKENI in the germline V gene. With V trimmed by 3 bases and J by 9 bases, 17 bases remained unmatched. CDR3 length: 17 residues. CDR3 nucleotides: TGTGCCAGCTCACCTCCCGTTGTCAGGGCGGGAGACACTGAGCAGTTCTTC. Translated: CASSPPVVRAGDTEQFF.

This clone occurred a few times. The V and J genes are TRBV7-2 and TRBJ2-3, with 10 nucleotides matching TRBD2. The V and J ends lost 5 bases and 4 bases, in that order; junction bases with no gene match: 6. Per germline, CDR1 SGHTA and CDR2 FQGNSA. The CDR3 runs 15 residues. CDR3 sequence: CASSTSSGRSDTQYF. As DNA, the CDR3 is TGTGCCAGCAGCACATCTAGCGGGAGATCAGATACGCAGTATTTT.

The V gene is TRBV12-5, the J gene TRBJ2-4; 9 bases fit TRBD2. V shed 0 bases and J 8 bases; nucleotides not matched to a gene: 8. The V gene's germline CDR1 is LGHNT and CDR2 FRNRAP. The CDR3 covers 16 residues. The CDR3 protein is CASGLVWGRGGDIQYF. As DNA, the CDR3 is TGTGCTAGTGGTTTGGTTTGGGGGCGCGGGGGGGACATTCAGTACTTC. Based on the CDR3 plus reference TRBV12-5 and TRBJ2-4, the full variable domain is DARVTQTPRHKVTEMGQEVTMRCQPILGHNTVFWYRQTMMQGLELLAYFRNRAPLDDSGMPKDRFSAEMPDATLATLKIQPSEPRDSAVYFCASGLVWGRGGDIQYFGAGTRLSVL.

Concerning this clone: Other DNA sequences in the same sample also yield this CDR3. CDR3 in DNA: TGTGCCAGCAGTACACAGGGGGCTCGTCAGCCCCAGCATTTT. Its translation is CASSTQGARQPQHF. The gene calls are TRBV2 and TRBJ1-5; the match to TRBD1 covers 9 bases. The V gene end was trimmed by 5 bases and the J gene end by 6 bases; junction bases not matched to a gene: 5. Germline V gene lookup returns CDR1 SNHLY and CDR2 FYNNEI. This CDR3 comprises 14 residues.

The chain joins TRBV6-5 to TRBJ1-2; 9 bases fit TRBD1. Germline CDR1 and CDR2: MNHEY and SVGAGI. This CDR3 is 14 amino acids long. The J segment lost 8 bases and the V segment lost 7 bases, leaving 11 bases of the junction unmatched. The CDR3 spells CASTEGQGSRGYTF. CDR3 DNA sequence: TGTGCCAGCACCGAAGGACAGGGGAGTAGGGGCTACACCTTC.

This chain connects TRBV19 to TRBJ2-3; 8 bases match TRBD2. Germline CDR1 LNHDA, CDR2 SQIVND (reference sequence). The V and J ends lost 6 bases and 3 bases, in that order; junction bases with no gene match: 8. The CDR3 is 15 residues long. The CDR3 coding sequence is TGTGCCAGTAGGGCCGGGGGGGCATTAACAGATACGCAGTATTTT. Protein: CASRAGGALTDTQYF.

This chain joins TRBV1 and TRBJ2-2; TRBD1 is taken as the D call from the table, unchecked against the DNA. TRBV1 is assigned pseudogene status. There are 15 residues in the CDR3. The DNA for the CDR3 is TGCACCAGCAGCCAAGGACAATCGAACACCGGGGAGCTGTTTTTT. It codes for CTSSQGQSNTGELFF.

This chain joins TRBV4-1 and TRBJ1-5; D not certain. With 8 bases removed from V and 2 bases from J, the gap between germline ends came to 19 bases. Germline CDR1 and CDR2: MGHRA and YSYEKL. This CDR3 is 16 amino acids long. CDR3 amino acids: CASSQRRSDGNQPQHF. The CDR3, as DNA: TGCGCCAGCTCCCAAAGGAGGTCCGACGGCAATCAGCCCCAGCATTTT.

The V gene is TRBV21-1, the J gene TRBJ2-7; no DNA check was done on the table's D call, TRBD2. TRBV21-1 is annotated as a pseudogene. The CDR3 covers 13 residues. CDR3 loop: CASSLGRIYEQYF. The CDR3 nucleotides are TGTGCCAGCAGCCTAGGGAGGATCTACGAGCAGTACTTC.

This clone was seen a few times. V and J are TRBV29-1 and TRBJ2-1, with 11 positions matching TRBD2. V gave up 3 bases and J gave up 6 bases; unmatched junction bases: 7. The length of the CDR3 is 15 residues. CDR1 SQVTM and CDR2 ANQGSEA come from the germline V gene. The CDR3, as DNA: TGCAGCGTTGAGCCCTCCACTAGCGGGAGCAATGAGCAGTTCTTC. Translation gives CSVEPSTSGSNEQFF.

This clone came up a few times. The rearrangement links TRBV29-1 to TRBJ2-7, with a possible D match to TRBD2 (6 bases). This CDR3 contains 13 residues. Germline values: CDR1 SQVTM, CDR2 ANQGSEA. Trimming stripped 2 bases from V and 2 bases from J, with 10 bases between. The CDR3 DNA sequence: TGCAGCGTTGAACTAGCGCCGACCTACGAGCAGTACTTC. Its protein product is CSVELAPTYEQYF.

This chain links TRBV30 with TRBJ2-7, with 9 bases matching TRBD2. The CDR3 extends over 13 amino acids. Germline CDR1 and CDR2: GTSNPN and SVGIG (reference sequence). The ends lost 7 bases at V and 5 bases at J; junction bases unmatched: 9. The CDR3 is CASRIAGVNEQYF. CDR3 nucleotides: TGTGCCTCCAGAATAGCGGGGGTGAACGAGCAGTACTTC.

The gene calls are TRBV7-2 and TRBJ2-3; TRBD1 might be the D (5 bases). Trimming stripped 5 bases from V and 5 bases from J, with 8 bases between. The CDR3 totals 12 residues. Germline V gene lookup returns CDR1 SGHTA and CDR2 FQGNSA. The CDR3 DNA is TGTGCCAGCAGCCCCGACAGAGATACGCAGTATTTT. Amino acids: CASSPDRDTQYF.

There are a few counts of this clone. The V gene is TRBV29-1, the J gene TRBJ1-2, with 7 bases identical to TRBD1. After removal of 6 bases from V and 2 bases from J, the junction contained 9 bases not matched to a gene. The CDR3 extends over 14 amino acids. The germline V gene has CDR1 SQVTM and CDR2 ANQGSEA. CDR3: CSVTRDSSNYGYTF. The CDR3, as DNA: TGCAGCGTAACCCGGGACAGCAGCAACTATGGCTACACCTTC.

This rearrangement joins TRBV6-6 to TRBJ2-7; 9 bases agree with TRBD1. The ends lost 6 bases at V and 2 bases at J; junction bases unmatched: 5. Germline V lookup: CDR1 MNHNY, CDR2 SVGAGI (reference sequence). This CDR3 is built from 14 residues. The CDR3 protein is CASRKDRGAYEQYF. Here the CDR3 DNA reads TGTGCCAGCAGAAAGGACAGGGGCGCCTACGAGCAGTACTTC.

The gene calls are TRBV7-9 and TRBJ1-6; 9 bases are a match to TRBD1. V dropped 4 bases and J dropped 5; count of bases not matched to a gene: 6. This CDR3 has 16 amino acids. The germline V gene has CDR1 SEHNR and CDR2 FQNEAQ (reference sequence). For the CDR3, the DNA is TGTGCCAGCAGCTCTTCGGGGACAGGGAATAATTCACCCCTCCACTTT. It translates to CASSSSGTGNNSPLHF. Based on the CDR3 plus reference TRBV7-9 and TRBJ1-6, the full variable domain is DTGVSQNPRHKITKRGQNVTFRCDPISEHNRLYWYRQTLGQGPEFLTYFQNEAQLEKSRLLSDRFSAERPKGSFSTLEIQRTEQGDSAMYLCASSSSGTGNNSPLHFGNGTRLTVT.

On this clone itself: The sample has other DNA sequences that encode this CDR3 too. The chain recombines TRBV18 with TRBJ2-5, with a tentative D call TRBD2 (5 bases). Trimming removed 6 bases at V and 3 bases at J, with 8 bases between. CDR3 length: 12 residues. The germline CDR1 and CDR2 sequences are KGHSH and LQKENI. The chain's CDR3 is CASSPGEETQYF. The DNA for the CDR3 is TGTGCCAGCTCCCCCGGGGAAGAGACCCAGTACTTC.

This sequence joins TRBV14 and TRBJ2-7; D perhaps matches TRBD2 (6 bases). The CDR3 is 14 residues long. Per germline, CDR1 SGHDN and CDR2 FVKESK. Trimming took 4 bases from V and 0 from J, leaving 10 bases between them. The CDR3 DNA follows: TGTGCCAGCAGCCGGGGGGTCCACTCCTACGAGCAGTACTTC. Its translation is CASSRGVHSYEQYF.

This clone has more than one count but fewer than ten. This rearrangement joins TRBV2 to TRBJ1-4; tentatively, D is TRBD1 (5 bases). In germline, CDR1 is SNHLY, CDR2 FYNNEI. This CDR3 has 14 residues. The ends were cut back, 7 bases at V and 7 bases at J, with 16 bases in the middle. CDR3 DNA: TGTGCCAGCACCGCGGACATCGGACGTGAAAAACTGTTTTTT. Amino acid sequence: CASTADIGREKLFF. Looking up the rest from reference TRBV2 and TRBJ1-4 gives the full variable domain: EPEVTQTPSHQVTQMGQEVILRCVPISNHLYFYWYRQILGQKVEFLVSFYNNEISEKSEIFDDQFSVERPDGSNFTLKIRSTKLEDSAMYFCASTADIGREKLFFGSGTQLSVL.

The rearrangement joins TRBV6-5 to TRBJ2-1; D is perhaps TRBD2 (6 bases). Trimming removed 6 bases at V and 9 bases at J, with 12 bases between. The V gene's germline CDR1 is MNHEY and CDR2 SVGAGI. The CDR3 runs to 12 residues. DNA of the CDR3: TGTGCCAGCAGCCCCACTAGCTTTGAGCAGTTCTTC. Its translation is CASSPTSFEQFF.